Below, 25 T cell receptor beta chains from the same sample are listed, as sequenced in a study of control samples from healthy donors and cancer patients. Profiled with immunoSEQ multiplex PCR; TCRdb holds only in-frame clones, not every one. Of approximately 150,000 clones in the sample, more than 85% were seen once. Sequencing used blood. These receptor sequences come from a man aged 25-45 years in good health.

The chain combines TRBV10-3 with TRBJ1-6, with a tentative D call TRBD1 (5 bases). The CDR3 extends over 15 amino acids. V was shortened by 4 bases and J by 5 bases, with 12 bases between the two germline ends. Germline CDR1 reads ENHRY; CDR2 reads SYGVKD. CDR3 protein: CAISVGGPNNSPLHF. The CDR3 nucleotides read TGTGCCATCAGTGTCGGGGGTCCCAATAATTCACCCCTCCACTTT.

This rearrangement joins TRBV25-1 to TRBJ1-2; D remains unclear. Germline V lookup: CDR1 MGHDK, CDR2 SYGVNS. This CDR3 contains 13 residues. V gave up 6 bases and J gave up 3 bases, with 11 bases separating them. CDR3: CASRSTEDYGYTF. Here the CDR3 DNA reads TGTGCCAGCAGATCGACGGAAGACTATGGCTACACCTTC.

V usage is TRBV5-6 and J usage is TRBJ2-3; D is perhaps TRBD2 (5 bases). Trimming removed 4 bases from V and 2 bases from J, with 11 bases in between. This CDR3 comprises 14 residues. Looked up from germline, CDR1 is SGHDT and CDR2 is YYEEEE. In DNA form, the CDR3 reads TGTGCCAGCAGCCCCAGCGGTCACACAGATACGCAGTATTTT. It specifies CASSPSGHTDTQYF.

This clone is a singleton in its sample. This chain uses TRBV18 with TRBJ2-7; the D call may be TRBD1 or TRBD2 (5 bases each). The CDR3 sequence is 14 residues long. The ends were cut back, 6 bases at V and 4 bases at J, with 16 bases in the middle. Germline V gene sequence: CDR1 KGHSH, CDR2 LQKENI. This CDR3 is CASSSGTRGYEQYF. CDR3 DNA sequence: TGTGCCAGCTCGTCAGGGACCCGCGGATACGAGCAGTACTTC.

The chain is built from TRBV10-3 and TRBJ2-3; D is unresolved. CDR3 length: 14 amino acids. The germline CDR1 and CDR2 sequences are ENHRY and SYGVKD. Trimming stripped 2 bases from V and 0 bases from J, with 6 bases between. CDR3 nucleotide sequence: TGTGCCATCAGTGAGCGTACTAGCACAGATACGCAGTATTTT. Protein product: CAISERTSTDTQYF.

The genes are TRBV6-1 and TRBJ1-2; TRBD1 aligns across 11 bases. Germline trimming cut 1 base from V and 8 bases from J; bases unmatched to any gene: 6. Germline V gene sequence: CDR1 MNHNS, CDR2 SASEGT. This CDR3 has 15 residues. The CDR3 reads CASSEGDRGGIGYTF. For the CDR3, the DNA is TGTGCCAGCAGTGAAGGGGACAGGGGGGGTATAGGCTACACCTTC.

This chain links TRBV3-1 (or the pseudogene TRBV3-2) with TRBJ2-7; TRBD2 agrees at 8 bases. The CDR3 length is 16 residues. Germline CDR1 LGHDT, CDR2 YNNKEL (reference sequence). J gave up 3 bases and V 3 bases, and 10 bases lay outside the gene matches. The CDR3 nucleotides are TGTGCCAGCAGCCACGAACCGGGGGGGGCAAGCTACGAGCAGTACTTC. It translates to CASSHEPGGASYEQYF.

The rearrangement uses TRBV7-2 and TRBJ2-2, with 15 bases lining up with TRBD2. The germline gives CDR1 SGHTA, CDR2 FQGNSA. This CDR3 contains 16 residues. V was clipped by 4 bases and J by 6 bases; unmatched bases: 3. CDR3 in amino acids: CASSWTSGGAAGELFF. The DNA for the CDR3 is TGTGCCAGCAGCTGGACTAGCGGGGGGGCCGCCGGGGAGCTGTTTTTT.

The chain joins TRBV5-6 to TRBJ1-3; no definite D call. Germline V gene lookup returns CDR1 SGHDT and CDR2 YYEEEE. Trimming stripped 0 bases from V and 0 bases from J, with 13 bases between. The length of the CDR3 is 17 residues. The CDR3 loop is CASSLVRVRNSGNTIYF. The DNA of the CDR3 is TGTGCCAGCAGCTTGGTTAGGGTCAGGAACTCTGGAAACACCATATATTTT.

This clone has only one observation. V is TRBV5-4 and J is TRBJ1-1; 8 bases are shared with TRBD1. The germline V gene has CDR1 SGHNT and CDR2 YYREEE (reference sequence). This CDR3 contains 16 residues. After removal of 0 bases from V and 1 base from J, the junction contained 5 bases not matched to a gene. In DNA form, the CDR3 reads TGTGCCAGCAGCTTGGTCGCCGGGACAGGGAACACTGAAGCTTTCTTT. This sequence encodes CASSLVAGTGNTEAFF.

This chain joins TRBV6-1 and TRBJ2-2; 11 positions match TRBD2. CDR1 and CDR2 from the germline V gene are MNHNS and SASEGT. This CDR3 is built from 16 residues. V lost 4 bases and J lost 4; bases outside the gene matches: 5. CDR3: CASSVSGGAGTGELFF. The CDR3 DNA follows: TGTGCCAGCAGTGTTAGCGGGGGGGCGGGCACCGGGGAGCTGTTTTTT.

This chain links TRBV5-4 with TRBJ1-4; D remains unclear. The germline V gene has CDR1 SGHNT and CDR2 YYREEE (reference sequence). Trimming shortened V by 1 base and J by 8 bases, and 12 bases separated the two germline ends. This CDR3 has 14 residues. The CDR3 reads CASSLSGRAEKLFF. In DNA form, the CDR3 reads TGTGCCAGCAGCTTGAGCGGTAGGGCGGAAAAACTGTTTTTT.

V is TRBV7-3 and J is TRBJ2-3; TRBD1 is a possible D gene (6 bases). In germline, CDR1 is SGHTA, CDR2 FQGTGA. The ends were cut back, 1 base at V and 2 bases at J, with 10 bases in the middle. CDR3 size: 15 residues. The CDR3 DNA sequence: TGTGCCAGCAGCTTAATTGCAGGGGTCACAGATACGCAGTATTTT. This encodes CASSLIAGVTDTQYF. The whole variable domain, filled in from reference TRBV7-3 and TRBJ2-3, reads GAGVSQTPSNKVTEKGKYVELRCDPISGHTALYWYRQSLGQGPEFLIYFQGTGAADDSGLPNDRFFAVRPEGSVSTLKIQRTERGDSAVYLCASSLIAGVTDTQYFGPGTRLTVL.

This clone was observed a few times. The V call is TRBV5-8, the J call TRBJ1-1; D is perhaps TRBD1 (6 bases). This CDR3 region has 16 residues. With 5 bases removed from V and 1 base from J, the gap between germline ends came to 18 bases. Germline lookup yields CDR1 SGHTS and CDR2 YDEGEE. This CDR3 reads CASRKYTGSGNTEAFF. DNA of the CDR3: TGTGCCAGCAGGAAGTATACAGGGTCGGGGAACACTGAAGCTTTCTTT. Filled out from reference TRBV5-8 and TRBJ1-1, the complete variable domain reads EAGVTQSPTHLIKTRGQQATLRCSPISGHTSVYWYQQALGLGLQFLLWYDEGEERNRGNFPPRFSGRQFPNYSSELNVNALELEDSALYLCASRKYTGSGNTEAFFGQGTRLTVV.

The chain's CDR3 is CASSLAGASGGSPLHF. The CDR3 DNA reads as TGTGCCAGCAGCTTAGCGGGGGCCAGCGGAGGGTCACCCCTCCACTTT. The chain recombines TRBV7-9 with TRBJ1-6, with a possible D match to TRBD1 (6 bases). The CDR3 runs to 16 residues. V lost 0 bases and J lost 10, with 16 bases in between. The germline V gene encodes CDR1 SEHNR and CDR2 FQNEAQ (reference sequence).

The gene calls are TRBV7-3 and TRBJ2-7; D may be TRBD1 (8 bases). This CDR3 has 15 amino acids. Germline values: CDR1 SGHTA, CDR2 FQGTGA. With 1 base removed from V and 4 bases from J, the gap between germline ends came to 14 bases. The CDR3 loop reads CASSLIGGTGYEQYF. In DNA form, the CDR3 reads TGTGCCAGCAGCTTAATCGGGGGGACAGGTTACGAGCAGTACTTC. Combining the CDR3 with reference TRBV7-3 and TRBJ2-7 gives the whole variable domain GAGVSQTPSNKVTEKGKYVELRCDPISGHTALYWYRQSLGQGPEFLIYFQGTGAADDSGLPNDRFFAVRPEGSVSTLKIQRTERGDSAVYLCASSLIGGTGYEQYFGPGTRLTVT.

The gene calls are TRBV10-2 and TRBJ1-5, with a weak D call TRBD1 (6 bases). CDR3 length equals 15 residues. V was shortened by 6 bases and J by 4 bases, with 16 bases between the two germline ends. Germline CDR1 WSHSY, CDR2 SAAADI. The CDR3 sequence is CASRGGRAENQPQHF. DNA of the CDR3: TGCGCCAGCAGGGGGGGCAGGGCGGAAAATCAGCCCCAGCATTTT.

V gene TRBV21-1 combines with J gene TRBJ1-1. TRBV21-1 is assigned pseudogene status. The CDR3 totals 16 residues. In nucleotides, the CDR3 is TGTGCCAGCAGCTCACAAGTCGGGGGGCTACGCACTGAAGCTTTCTTT. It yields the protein CASSSQVGGLRTEAFF.

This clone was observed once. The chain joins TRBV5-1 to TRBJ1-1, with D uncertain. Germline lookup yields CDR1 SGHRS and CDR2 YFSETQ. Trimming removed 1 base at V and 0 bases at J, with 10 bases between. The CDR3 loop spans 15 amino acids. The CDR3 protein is CASSLLSGMNTEAFF. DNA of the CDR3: TGCGCCAGCAGCTTGCTAAGTGGCATGAACACTGAAGCTTTCTTT.

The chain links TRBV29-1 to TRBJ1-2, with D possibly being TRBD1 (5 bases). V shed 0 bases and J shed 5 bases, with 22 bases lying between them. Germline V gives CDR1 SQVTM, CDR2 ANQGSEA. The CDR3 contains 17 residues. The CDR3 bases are TGCAGCGTTGAAGATCTATTTAGGGGCACTCAAGGGTATGGCTACACCTTC. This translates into CSVEDLFRGTQGYGYTF.

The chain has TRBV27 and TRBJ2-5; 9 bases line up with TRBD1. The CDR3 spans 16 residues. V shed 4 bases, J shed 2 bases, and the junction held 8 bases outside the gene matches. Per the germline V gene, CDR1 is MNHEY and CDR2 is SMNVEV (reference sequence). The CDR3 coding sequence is TGTGCCAGCAGTTGGTCGGGACAGGGTCGTCAAGAGACCCAGTACTTC. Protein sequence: CASSWSGQGRQETQYF.

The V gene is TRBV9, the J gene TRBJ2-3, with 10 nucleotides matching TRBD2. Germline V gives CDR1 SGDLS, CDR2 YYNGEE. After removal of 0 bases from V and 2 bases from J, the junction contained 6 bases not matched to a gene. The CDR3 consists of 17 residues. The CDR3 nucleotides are TGTGCCAGCAGCGTAGAACCAGCGGGGGGGGCCACAGATACGCAGTATTTT. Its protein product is CASSVEPAGGATDTQYF.

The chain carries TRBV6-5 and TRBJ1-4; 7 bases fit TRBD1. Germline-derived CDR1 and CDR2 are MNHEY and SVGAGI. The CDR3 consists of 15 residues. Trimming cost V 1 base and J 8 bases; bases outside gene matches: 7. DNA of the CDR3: TGTGCCAGCAGTTACTTGGCCAGGGGGGGGGAAAAACTGTTTTTT. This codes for CASSYLARGGEKLFF.

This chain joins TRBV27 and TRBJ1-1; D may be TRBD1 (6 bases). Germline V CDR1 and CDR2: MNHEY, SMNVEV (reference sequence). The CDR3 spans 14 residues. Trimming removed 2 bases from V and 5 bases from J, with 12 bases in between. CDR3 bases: TGTGCCAGCAGTTTAAGGGGGGGGAGGACTGAAGCTTTCTTT. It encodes CASSLRGGRTEAFF.

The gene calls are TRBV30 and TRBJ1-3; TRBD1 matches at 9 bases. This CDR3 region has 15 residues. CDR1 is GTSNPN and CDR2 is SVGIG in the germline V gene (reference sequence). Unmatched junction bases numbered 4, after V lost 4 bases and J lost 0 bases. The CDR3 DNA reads TGTGCCTGGACTAGACAGGGGGGCTCTGGAAACACCATATATTTT. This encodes CAWTRQGGSGNTIYF.